This T cell receptor beta chain appears in the sequencing data of a study of CD8+CD57+ T cells in acquired aplastic anemia. Whole-study context: Each DNA sample taken from sorted CD4+ and CD8+ cells came to approximately 3 ug on average.

Study conclusions and caveats: Between the patient and control groups, CD8+ Simpson's diversity did not differ significantly.

This clonotype turned up a few times. Its matching antigen is unknown. Selection for sequencing was limited to patients who had shown CD8+CD57+ cell expansion by flow cytometry. J was trimmed by 7 bases and V by 5 bases; bases with no gene match: 6. This CDR3 is built from 14 residues. Germline CDR1 is MNHEY and CDR2 is SMNVEV (reference sequence). Investigators profiled TCR beta VDJ and CDR3 from genomic DNA template. Each CDR3 protein gets one entry after TCRdb re-called the reads with MiXCR. The sample has 150,000 to 180,000 distinct CDR3 sequences, 40% to 65% seen once. The origin of this receptor is a human donor with aplastic anemia. The chain links TRBV27 to TRBJ1-3; 9 nucleotides line up with TRBD1. Source material: sorted CD4+, CD8+, or CD8+CD57+ T cells (not recorded which) from PBMCs. CDR3 nucleotides: TGTGCCAGCAGTCCCGGACAGGGGAGTAACACCATATATTTT. It codes for CASSPGQGSNTIYF.